This T cell receptor (beta chain) emerged from a study of PD-1 blockade in classical Hodgkin lymphoma. The V end was cut by 0 bases, the J end by 7 bases, with 13 bases between. CDR1 is LGHNA, CDR2 YSLEER, per germline. This CDR3 spans 15 amino acids. Of note for this clone: What it binds is not known.

All trial patients relapsed after autologous stem cell transplantation. The protocol was immunoSEQ multiplex PCR, while the TCRdb copy is restricted to in-frame clones and leaves out a portion. The sample contains about 110,000 clones, nearly 90% of which appear only once. Study results and caveats: Before treatment, complete responders showed about the same diversity as newly diagnosed patients.

The clonotype was recovered from a human donor with classical Hodgkin lymphoma. Material: peripheral blood mononuclear cells (PBMCs), obtained before the second cycle of nivolumab. V and J are TRBV4-3 and TRBJ1-5, with D hard to call. The CDR3 here is CASSQEILGWQPQHF. The CDR3 bases are TGCGCCAGCAGCCAAGAGATCCTTGGTTGGCAGCCCCAGCATTTT.